Each of the 21 T cell receptor beta chains below was sequenced from the same sample in a study of T cells in Graves' hyperthyroidism and ophthalmopathy. Authors of the study amplified TCR beta CDR3 regions from RNA transcripts. TCR CDR3 underwent first-round RT-PCR with the HTBI primer set. TCRdb reanalysed the multiplex PCR reads using MiXCR and keeps one entry per CDR3 protein. Among 600,000 to 700,000 distinct CDR3 sequences, roughly 45% were seen once, and the ten largest hold about 7.7%. Sequences were obtained from peripheral blood or thyroid tissue (not recorded which). The receptor set was obtained from an adult man with Graves' disease, either hyperthyroidism or ophthalmopathy (not recorded which).

This clonotype was found many times. This chain uses TRBV7-3 with TRBJ1-6; TRBD1 is a possible D gene (5 bases). Germline CDR1 is SGHTA and CDR2 is FQGTGA. The V gene lost 4 bases and the J gene lost 8 bases, with 9 bases spanning the gap. This CDR3 is 13 amino acids long. CDR3 protein: CASSWDQDSPLHF. The CDR3 DNA is TGTGCCAGCAGCTGGGACCAGGATTCACCCCTCCACTTT.

Ten or more counts support this clonotype. The V and J genes are TRBV7-2 and TRBJ1-5, with D perhaps TRBD1 (5 bases). This CDR3 comprises 14 residues. Trimming left V 5 bases short and J 11 bases short, with 19 bases between. Per the germline V gene, CDR1 is SGHTA and CDR2 is FQGNSA. CDR3 in DNA: TGTGCCAGCAGCCCCCGGGACGGACCTTTTGCCCAGCATTTT. Protein product: CASSPRDGPFAQHF.

This clonotype appeared many times. DNA of the CDR3: TGTGCCACCAGTGATTCGACAGGGATTAACTATGGCTACACCTTC. Its protein product is CATSDSTGINYGYTF. V is TRBV24-1 and J is TRBJ1-2; 7 positions agree with TRBD1. Germline values: CDR1 KGHDR, CDR2 SFDVKD. V gave up 2 bases and J gave up 1 base; unmatched junction bases: 3. CDR3 length: 15 amino acids.

CDR3 loop: CASSAADPKNTEAFF. The CDR3 nucleotides are TGTGCCAGCAGCGCAGCCGACCCGAAGAACACTGAAGCTTTCTTT. V gene TRBV7-9 combines with J gene TRBJ1-1; D uncertain. This CDR3 region has 15 residues. From germline, CDR1 is SEHNR and CDR2 FQNEAQ (reference sequence). The V gene lost 5 bases and the J gene lost 1 base, with 14 bases spanning the gap.

The rearrangement joins TRBV6-5 to TRBJ1-4, with 7 bases that match TRBD1. The CDR3 loop spans 15 amino acids. The trim removed 7 bases at V and 0 bases at J, leaving 5 bases unmatched. CDR1 is MNHEY, CDR2 SVGAGI, per germline. For the CDR3, the DNA is TGTGCCAGCATTAGGGACAGTGCAACTAATGAAAAACTGTTTTTT. Encoded protein: CASIRDSATNEKLFF.

This clonotype has at least ten counts. Here the CDR3 reads CASSLVGAASLISYEQYF. CDR3 bases: TGTGCCAGCAGCTTAGTGGGTGCCGCTAGTTTAATATCCTACGAGCAGTACTTC. This sequence joins TRBV7-8 and TRBJ2-7; no definite D call. The CDR3 totals 18 residues. V was cut by 1 base and J by 1 base, with 20 bases left in between. From germline, CDR1 is SGHVS and CDR2 FQNEAQ.

This clonotype was counted many times. The V and J genes are TRBV7-8 and TRBJ2-7, with TRBD2 matching over 11 bases. J was trimmed by 3 bases and V by 4 bases; bases with no gene match: 8. CDR1 is SGHVS, CDR2 FQNEAQ, per germline. This CDR3 contains 16 residues. The CDR3 DNA sequence: TGTGCCAGCAGCTCCTATCGACTAGCGGGGTTCTACGAGCAGTACTTC. Its protein is CASSSYRLAGFYEQYF.

The J gene is TRBJ1-1, the V gene TRBV29-1; D is unclear. The CDR3 contains 12 residues. Looked up from germline, CDR1 is SQVTM and CDR2 is ANQGSEA. Trimming took 6 bases from V and 1 from J, leaving 9 bases between them. DNA for the CDR3: TGCAGCGTCAGTTACCGGAACACTGAAGCTTTCTTT. This gives the protein CSVSYRNTEAFF.

The chain combines TRBV19 with TRBJ2-7, with D perhaps being TRBD1 or TRBD2 (7 bases each). Per the germline V gene, CDR1 is LNHDA and CDR2 is SQIVND (reference sequence). There are 16 residues in the CDR3. Trimming shortened V by 9 bases and J by 6 bases, and 27 bases separated the two germline ends. Written as DNA, the CDR3 is TGTGCCAGGAGGGGGGGAGAAGGACAGGTGGTTGGCGAGCAGTACTTC. The encoded protein is CARRGGEGQVVGEQYF.

V usage is TRBV24-1 and J usage is TRBJ1-5, with 8 nucleotides matching TRBD1. The V and J ends lost 11 bases and 15 bases, in that order; junction bases with no gene match: 11. The germline CDR1 and CDR2 sequences are KGHDR and SFDVKD. The CDR3 totals 11 residues. The CDR3 reads CAIGQGLPLHF. The CDR3 DNA sequence: TGTGCCATCGGACAGGGACTCCCACTGCATTTT.

The chain recombines TRBV20-1 with TRBJ1-2, with TRBD1 identical over 8 bases. The ends lost 4 bases at V and 7 bases at J; junction bases unmatched: 14. This CDR3 contains 15 residues. In germline, CDR1 is DFQATT, CDR2 SNEGSKA (reference sequence). CDR3 coding DNA: TGCAGTGCTAAACCCGGACAGGGAACGGGAGTTGGCTACACCTTC. Translating it yields CSAKPGQGTGVGYTF.

The sample holds a few counts of this clonotype. V and J are TRBV28 and TRBJ1-2; weak D call: TRBD1 (6 bases). The CDR3 loop spans 15 amino acids. From germline, CDR1 is MDHEN and CDR2 SYDVKM. With 7 bases removed from V and 6 bases from J, the gap between germline ends came to 21 bases. The CDR3 is CASISGGGNQDGYTF. CDR3 coding DNA: TGTGCCAGCATATCGGGGGGCGGTAATCAGGATGGCTACACCTTC.

On this clonotype itself: It may be a read error: a sequence one base away is much more abundant. The rearrangement uses TRBV7-9 and TRBJ2-7, with 8 positions matching TRBD2. Germline CDR1 is SEHNR and CDR2 is FQNEAQ (reference sequence). CDR3 length: 14 amino acids. This CDR3 is CAGSSAGVSYEQYF. CDR3 DNA sequence: TGTGCCGGCAGCTCAGCGGGAGTTTCCTACGAGCAGTACTTC.

The rearrangement uses TRBV14 and TRBJ1-2; D might be TRBD1 (5 bases). Germline CDR1 and CDR2: SGHDN and FVKESK. This CDR3 has 14 amino acids. The germline V and J ends were trimmed by 0 bases and 7 bases, with 12 bases remaining between them. CDR3 protein: CASSQDLGDSGYTF. CDR3 nucleotides: TGTGCCAGCAGCCAAGATTTAGGGGACTCTGGCTACACCTTC.

About this clonotype itself: A clone one base away is much larger, so this may be a read error. This chain uses TRBV7-6 with TRBJ1-5; no clear D gene. In germline, CDR1 is SGHVS, CDR2 FNYEAQ. Trimming shortened V by 5 bases and J by 2 bases, and 16 bases separated the two germline ends. The CDR3 totals 16 residues. CDR3 in DNA: TGTGCCAGCAGCCCCGACGGACCCTATGGCAATCAGCCCCAGCATTTT. It codes for CASSPDGPYGNQPQHF.

For this clonotype: With a much larger clone just one base away, this may be a read error. The chain joins TRBV29-1 to TRBJ2-2; possible D gene TRBD2, 6 bases. The germline V and J ends were trimmed by 4 bases and 4 bases, with 16 bases remaining between them. Germline CDR1 reads SQVTM; CDR2 reads ANQGSEA. The length of the CDR3 is 15 residues. The CDR3 spells CSVAVAGRVTGELFF. CDR3 in DNA: TGCAGCGTTGCGGTGGCGGGGCGGGTCACCGGGGAGCTGTTTTTT.

The chain recombines TRBV20-1 with TRBJ1-6; possible D gene TRBD1, 5 bases. Germline CDR1 is DFQATT and CDR2 is SNEGSKA (reference sequence). This CDR3 has 15 residues. V lost 2 bases and J 8 bases, leaving 16 bases between the germline ends. CDR3: CSARRGGTGYSPLHF. Written as DNA, the CDR3 is TGCAGTGCTAGACGGGGCGGGACGGGCTATTCACCCCTCCACTTT.

In regard to this clonotype: Mismatch with germline at one junction end may stem from a read error. This chain uses TRBV4-1 with TRBJ2-6; D perhaps matches TRBD1 (6 bases). CDR1 MGHRA and CDR2 YSYEKL come from the germline V gene. This CDR3 spans 19 amino acids. In DNA, the CDR3 is TGTGCCAGCAGACATTTTCGGGACATCACGCCCTCTGGGGCCAACGTCCTGACTTTC. Translation: CASRHFRDITPSGANVLTF.

The chain recombines TRBV29-1 with TRBJ1-2, with D possibly being TRBD1 (5 bases). The CDR3 has 12 residues. Germline V gene sequence: CDR1 SQVTM, CDR2 ANQGSEA. The CDR3 DNA sequence: TGCAGTGAGGCTCACGGGGGCTATGGCTACACCTTC. Translated, it gives CSEAHGGYGYTF.

The chain is built from TRBV10-3 and TRBJ1-2; 7 bases are shared with TRBD1. Losses at the gene ends were 10 bases for V and 2 bases for J; bases not matched to a gene: 13. From germline, CDR1 is ENHRY and CDR2 SYGVKD. The CDR3 sequence is 15 residues long. CDR3 nucleotide sequence: TGTGCCAGCACACTTCCCGGGACAGAGAACTATGGCTACACCTTC. Its protein product is CASTLPGTENYGYTF.

In the case of this clonotype: A junction end diverges from the germline sequence, so it may reflect a read error. This sequence joins TRBV7-2 and TRBJ2-7, with D maybe TRBD2 (5 bases). Germline V CDR1 and CDR2: SGHTA, FQGNSA. The CDR3 loop spans 17 amino acids. Here the CDR3 DNA reads TGTGCCAGCAGCTCCCCTGGGATAGGACCCGACTACTACGGGCAGTACTTC. Translation gives CASSSPGIGPDYYGQYF.